This is a list of T cell receptor beta chains from one sample in a study of CD4 T cells in relation to SARS-CoV-2 and coronaviruses. Their antigen targets remain unknown. Sequencing was performed with immunoSEQ multiplex PCR; in TCRdb, only in-frame clones are kept and a portion is missing. The repertoire holds 30,000 to 40,000 clones, 60% to 80% seen once, with approximately 20% in the top ten. Sequenced sample: memory CD4+ T cells from PBMCs, cultured in vitro. The receptor source for this set is an adult with COVID-19. The CDR3 runs from the conserved cysteine through the conserved F or W. The order of the fields is D gene, J gene, clone size, V gene, CDR3 protein, CDR3 DNA. A D gene is named only where the DNA matches it firmly. The size field is filled for only some rows; it gives once, few, many or a size class.

D gene: TRBD2
J gene: TRBJ2-3
clone size: -
V gene: TRBV10-3
CDR3 protein: CAISDSSGDTTDTQYF
CDR3 DNA: TGTGCCATCAGTGATTCTAGCGGGGACACAACAGATACGCAGTATTTT

D gene: -
J gene: TRBJ2-7
clone size: -
V gene: TRBV21-1
CDR3 protein: CAPRNIRESYEQYF
CDR3 DNA: TGTGCCCCCCGAAATATACGGGAGTCTTACGAGCAGTACTTC

D gene: -
J gene: TRBJ1-2
clone size: -
V gene: TRBV24-1
CDR3 protein: CATSAGGRGTNYGYTF
CDR3 DNA: TGTGCCACCAGTGCTGGCGGCAGGGGAACCAACTATGGCTACACCTTC

D gene: -
J gene: TRBJ2-1
clone size: -
V gene: TRBV7-9
CDR3 protein: CASSFGSSYNEQFF
CDR3 DNA: TGTGCCAGCAGTTTTGGCAGCTCCTACAATGAGCAGTTCTTC

D gene: TRBD1
J gene: TRBJ2-5
clone size: -
V gene: TRBV10-3
CDR3 protein: CAISEGQATQETQYF
CDR3 DNA: TGTGCCATCAGTGAGGGACAGGCGACACAAGAGACCCAGTACTTC

D gene: TRBD1
J gene: TRBJ2-5
clone size: -
V gene: TRBV11-1
CDR3 protein: CASGIARGPQETQYF
CDR3 DNA: TGTGCCAGCGGAATAGCAAGGGGGCCTCAAGAGACCCAGTACTTC

D gene: -
J gene: TRBJ1-5
clone size: -
V gene: TRBV19
CDR3 protein: CASSNREGSFSNQPQHF
CDR3 DNA: TGTGCCAGTAGTAACAGGGAGGGGTCGTTTAGCAATCAGCCCCAGCATTTT

D gene: -
J gene: TRBJ2-5
clone size: -
V gene: TRBV3-1/TRBV3-2
CDR3 protein: CASSQGHQETQYF
CDR3 DNA: TGTGCCAGCAGCCAGGGACACCAAGAGACCCAGTACTTC

D gene: -
J gene: TRBJ1-2
clone size: -
V gene: TRBV30
CDR3 protein: CAWSAPLRNYGYTF
CDR3 DNA: TGTGCCTGGAGTGCCCCGTTAAGGAACTATGGCTACACCTTC

D gene: -
J gene: TRBJ1-1
clone size: few
V gene: TRBV28
CDR3 protein: CASIHLNTEAFF
CDR3 DNA: TGTGCCAGCATTCACTTGAACACTGAAGCTTTCTTT

D gene: TRBD2
J gene: TRBJ2-1
clone size: few
V gene: TRBV30
CDR3 protein: CAWSAGTSGDEQFF
CDR3 DNA: TGTGCCTGGAGTGCCGGGACTAGCGGCGATGAGCAGTTCTTC

D gene: -
J gene: TRBJ1-4
clone size: -
V gene: TRBV5-5
CDR3 protein: CASRNAGENEKLFF
CDR3 DNA: TGTGCCAGCAGAAACGCCGGGGAAAATGAAAAACTGTTTTTT

D gene: -
J gene: TRBJ2-3
clone size: -
V gene: TRBV5-4
CDR3 protein: CASSLVDTDTQYF
CDR3 DNA: TGTGCCAGCAGCTTGGTAGACACAGATACGCAGTATTTT

D gene: -
J gene: TRBJ1-2
clone size: -
V gene: TRBV7-9
CDR3 protein: CASTSDSVDTF
CDR3 DNA: TGTGCCAGCACCTCAGACAGTGTGGACACCTTC

D gene: TRBD2
J gene: TRBJ2-1
clone size: -
V gene: TRBV18
CDR3 protein: CASSPGTSGSYNEQFF
CDR3 DNA: TGTGCCAGCTCACCCGGGACTAGCGGGAGCTACAATGAGCAGTTCTTC

D gene: -
J gene: TRBJ1-3
clone size: -
V gene: TRBV7-2
CDR3 protein: CASSQGPVSGNTIYF
CDR3 DNA: TGTGCCAGCAGCCAGGGGCCAGTCTCTGGAAACACCATATATTTT

D gene: -
J gene: TRBJ2-5
clone size: -
V gene: TRBV5-1
CDR3 protein: CASSFQTTGETQYF
CDR3 DNA: TGCGCCAGCAGCTTTCAAACAACAGGGGAGACCCAGTACTTC

D gene: TRBD1
J gene: TRBJ2-7
clone size: -
V gene: TRBV7-3
CDR3 protein: CASSLHAGQGASEQYF
CDR3 DNA: TGTGCCAGCAGCTTACACGCGGGACAGGGGGCATCCGAGCAGTACTTC

D gene: TRBD1
J gene: TRBJ2-5
clone size: few
V gene: TRBV5-6
CDR3 protein: CASSWTGGGQETQYF
CDR3 DNA: TGTGCCAGCAGCTGGACAGGGGGGGGCCAAGAGACCCAGTACTTC

D gene: TRBD2
J gene: TRBJ2-1
clone size: few
V gene: TRBV6-2/TRBV6-3
CDR3 protein: CASSYLAGLYNEQFF
CDR3 DNA: TGTGCCAGCAGTTATCTAGCGGGCCTCTACAATGAGCAGTTCTTC

D gene: TRBD1
J gene: TRBJ1-3
clone size: -
V gene: TRBV5-1
CDR3 protein: CASSSRTGFGGNTIYF
CDR3 DNA: TGCGCCAGCAGCTCCCGGACAGGTTTTGGCGGAAACACCATATATTTT

D gene: -
J gene: TRBJ2-5
clone size: -
V gene: TRBV28
CDR3 protein: CASSTLDGLETQYF
CDR3 DNA: TGTGCCAGCAGTACCCTAGACGGGTTGGAGACCCAGTACTTC

D gene: -
J gene: TRBJ2-7
clone size: -
V gene: TRBV7-2
CDR3 protein: CASSLSHEQYF
CDR3 DNA: TGTGCCAGCAGCTTATCACACGAGCAGTACTTC

D gene: -
J gene: TRBJ2-3
clone size: few
V gene: TRBV28
CDR3 protein: CASSQGADTQYF
CDR3 DNA: TGTGCCAGCAGTCAAGGAGCAGATACGCAGTATTTT

D gene: TRBD1
J gene: TRBJ2-1
clone size: -
V gene: TRBV9
CDR3 protein: CASSVGGTGRREQFF
CDR3 DNA: TGTGCCAGCAGCGTAGGAGGGACAGGGCGCCGTGAGCAGTTCTTC

D gene: TRBD2
J gene: TRBJ2-1
clone size: once
V gene: TRBV24-1
CDR3 protein: CATSDATGLASSYNEQFF
CDR3 DNA: TGTGCCACCAGTGATGCCACGGGACTAGCGAGCTCCTACAATGAGCAGTTCTTC

D gene: TRBD2
J gene: TRBJ2-5
clone size: -
V gene: TRBV2
CDR3 protein: CASSIAGGETQYF
CDR3 DNA: TGTGCCAGCAGTATAGCGGGAGGAGAGACCCAGTACTTC

D gene: TRBD1
J gene: TRBJ2-7
clone size: once
V gene: TRBV10-3
CDR3 protein: CAIKDRSEQYF
CDR3 DNA: TGTGCCATCAAGGACAGGTCCGAGCAGTACTTC

D gene: -
J gene: TRBJ2-1
clone size: -
V gene: TRBV9
CDR3 protein: CASSAPLGSSYNEQFF
CDR3 DNA: TGTGCCAGCAGCGCCCCTCTCGGGAGTTCCTACAATGAGCAGTTCTTC

D gene: -
J gene: TRBJ2-3
clone size: -
V gene: TRBV2
CDR3 protein: CASSDELAAQYF
CDR3 DNA: TGTGCCAGCAGTGACGAGCTTGCTGCGCAGTATTTT

D gene: TRBD1
J gene: TRBJ2-1
clone size: few
V gene: TRBV18
CDR3 protein: CASSRSDRAPVFF
CDR3 DNA: TGTGCCAGCTCACGCTCCGACAGGGCCCCCGTTTTCTTC

D gene: TRBD2
J gene: TRBJ2-3
clone size: -
V gene: TRBV6-2/TRBV6-3
CDR3 protein: CASSYLAGRDTQYF
CDR3 DNA: TGTGCCAGCAGTTACCTAGCGGGACGAGATACGCAGTATTTT

D gene: -
J gene: TRBJ1-1
clone size: once
V gene: TRBV24-1
CDR3 protein: CATSDSGAGTEAFF
CDR3 DNA: TGTGCCACCAGTGACTCAGGGGCCGGGACTGAAGCTTTCTTT

D gene: -
J gene: TRBJ2-7
clone size: -
V gene: TRBV28
CDR3 protein: CASSLFRDNYEQYF
CDR3 DNA: TGTGCCAGCAGTTTATTCCGGGACAACTACGAGCAGTACTTC

D gene: -
J gene: TRBJ2-3
clone size: few
V gene: TRBV7-9
CDR3 protein: CASSLGQNPTDTQYF
CDR3 DNA: TGTGCCAGCAGCTTGGGACAAAATCCCACAGATACGCAGTATTTT

D gene: TRBD2
J gene: TRBJ2-1
clone size: few
V gene: TRBV5-1
CDR3 protein: CASSFGGSSNEQFF
CDR3 DNA: TGCGCCAGCAGCTTTGGCGGGAGCAGCAATGAGCAGTTCTTC

D gene: -
J gene: TRBJ1-2
clone size: -
V gene: TRBV28
CDR3 protein: CASSSRSGDGYTF
CDR3 DNA: TGTGCCAGCAGCTCTAGATCAGGGGATGGCTACACCTTC

D gene: -
J gene: TRBJ1-3
clone size: -
V gene: TRBV28
CDR3 protein: CASRPIRDGGNTIYF
CDR3 DNA: TGTGCCAGCAGACCTATCCGGGACGGTGGAAACACCATATATTTT

D gene: -
J gene: TRBJ1-4
clone size: -
V gene: TRBV30
CDR3 protein: CAWSGHLNEKLFF
CDR3 DNA: TGCGCCTGGAGTGGGCACCTTAATGAAAAACTGTTTTTT

D gene: -
J gene: TRBJ1-5
clone size: -
V gene: TRBV15
CDR3 protein: CATSRDGRTNQPQHF
CDR3 DNA: TGTGCCACCAGCAGAGATGGTAGGACCAATCAGCCCCAGCATTTT

D gene: -
J gene: TRBJ2-7
clone size: -
V gene: TRBV27
CDR3 protein: CASTSTRGRYEQYF
CDR3 DNA: TGTGCCAGCACCTCGACCAGGGGACGCTACGAGCAGTACTTC

D gene: -
J gene: TRBJ1-1
clone size: -
V gene: TRBV18
CDR3 protein: CASSLRGGQVNTEAFF
CDR3 DNA: TGTGCCAGCTCCCTCCGGGGGGGGCAAGTGAACACTGAAGCTTTCTTT

D gene: -
J gene: TRBJ2-5
clone size: once
V gene: TRBV18
CDR3 protein: CASSPQGLGETQYF
CDR3 DNA: TGTGCCAGCTCACCGCAGGGCCTTGGGGAGACCCAGTACTTC

D gene: -
J gene: TRBJ2-1
clone size: -
V gene: TRBV24-1
CDR3 protein: CATSDWQSDSYNEQFF
CDR3 DNA: TGTGCCACCAGTGACTGGCAGTCCGACTCCTACAATGAGCAGTTCTTC

D gene: -
J gene: TRBJ2-5
clone size: -
V gene: TRBV12-3/TRBV12-4
CDR3 protein: CASSYYQETQYF
CDR3 DNA: TGTGCCAGCAGCTATTACCAAGAGACCCAGTACTTC

D gene: TRBD2
J gene: TRBJ2-7
clone size: once
V gene: TRBV14
CDR3 protein: CASSGQPGLAGGPPYEQYF
CDR3 DNA: TGTGCCAGCAGCGGCCAACCGGGACTAGCGGGAGGGCCCCCCTACGAGCAGTACTTC

D gene: -
J gene: TRBJ2-1
clone size: -
V gene: TRBV7-2
CDR3 protein: CASKITGYNEQFF
CDR3 DNA: TGTGCCAGCAAAATTACGGGGTACAATGAGCAGTTCTTC

D gene: TRBD2
J gene: TRBJ2-5
clone size: once
V gene: TRBV4-1
CDR3 protein: CASSPIALAGGEETQYF
CDR3 DNA: TGCGCCAGCAGCCCCATCGCGCTAGCGGGAGGGGAAGAGACCCAGTACTTC